The 20 T cell receptor beta chains below were found in one sample sequenced in a study of cytomegalovirus exposure and HLA in healthy donors (TCRdb year 2017). The library was made by the immunoSEQ multiplex PCR assay. The multiplex PCR relied on a mix of 60 forward primers for TCR Vbeta segments and 13 reverse primers for TCR Jbeta segments. The table was pulled from immuneACCESS by TCRdb, which kept in-frame rearrangements only. Such tables lose some clones; where checked, under half of the loss comes from unresolved V genes, and the rest has no known cause. The sample records roughly 100,000 clones, over 60% of which are singletons. The ten largest clones capture roughly 21% of the sample. Sequencing was carried out using PBMCs. These receptors came from a woman in her 50s in good health and CMV-seropositive.

V and J are TRBV5-1 and TRBJ1-2, with D maybe TRBD1 (6 bases). Trimming pared 0 bases from V and 1 base from J, leaving 7 bases between. CDR3 length: 14 residues. The germline gives CDR1 SGHRS, CDR2 YFSETQ. The CDR3 DNA sequence: TGCGCCAGCAGCTTGGGGACAGATAACTATGGCTACACCTTC. Protein product: CASSLGTDNYGYTF.

The V call is TRBV28, the J call TRBJ1-2; 7 bases are a match to TRBD1. Germline V gene lookup returns CDR1 MDHEN and CDR2 SYDVKM. J lost 5 bases, V lost 6 bases, and 6 bases had no gene match. This CDR3 comprises 13 residues. The CDR3: CASRGQSIYGYTF. CDR3 in DNA: TGTGCCAGCAGGGGACAGTCTATTTATGGCTACACCTTC.

This clone occurred once. This chain joins TRBV2 and TRBJ1-6; D not certain. V was clipped by 4 bases and J by 9 bases, with 10 bases between them. The germline CDR1 and CDR2 sequences are SNHLY and FYNNEI. CDR3 size: 13 residues. The CDR3 reads CASSVQAGSPLHF. In nucleotides, the CDR3 is TGTGCCAGCAGTGTCCAGGCCGGTTCACCCCTCCACTTT.

The rearrangement uses TRBV14 and TRBJ1-6; 7 bases match TRBD1. V gave up 6 bases and J gave up 9 bases; unmatched junction bases: 11. Germline assignment: CDR1 SGHDN and CDR2 FVKESK. The CDR3 runs 15 residues. As DNA, the CDR3 is TGTGCCAGCAGTCTCTCGACAGGGTCAGGTTCACCCCTCCACTTT. It encodes CASSLSTGSGSPLHF.

CDR3 residues: CASRPGTGNNYGYTF. The CDR3 DNA follows: TGTGCCAGCAGACCCGGGACAGGGAATAACTATGGCTACACCTTC. The rearrangement uses TRBV6-1 and TRBJ1-2, with 9 bases that match TRBD1. From germline, CDR1 is MNHNS and CDR2 SASEGT. CDR3 length: 15 residues. V was clipped by 6 bases and J by 1 base; unmatched bases: 6.

The chain carries TRBV27 and TRBJ1-6; D is unclear. The CDR3 contains 14 residues. Germline-derived CDR1 and CDR2 are MNHEY and SMNVEV (reference sequence). V was shortened by 7 bases and J by 10 bases, with 17 bases between the two germline ends. The CDR3 loop reads CASTSTGLGSPLHF. DNA of the CDR3: TGTGCCAGCACCTCTACGGGGTTAGGCTCACCCCTCCACTTT.

This clone was counted only a few times. V and J are TRBV19 and TRBJ2-3, with 8 bases aligning to TRBD2. Per the germline V gene, CDR1 is LNHDA and CDR2 is SQIVND (reference sequence). J gave up 5 bases and V 7 bases, and 8 bases lay outside the gene matches. The CDR3 has 14 amino acids. This CDR3 reads CASNVGGAGDTQYF. The CDR3 DNA follows: TGTGCCAGTAACGTCGGGGGGGCCGGAGATACGCAGTATTTT.

The chain recombines TRBV4-2 with TRBJ1-6, with a weak D call TRBD1 (6 bases). CDR3 size: 16 residues. V lost 3 bases and J lost 9, with 18 bases in between. CDR1 and CDR2 from the germline V gene are LGHNA and YNFKEQ. The CDR3 sequence is CASSHTGFEELSPLHF. As DNA, the CDR3 is TGTGCCAGCAGCCACACAGGGTTTGAGGAGCTTTCACCCCTCCACTTT.

V usage is TRBV19 and J usage is TRBJ2-1; D may be TRBD2 (6 bases). There are 17 residues in the CDR3. V gave up 6 bases and J gave up 5 bases, with 23 bases separating them. Germline-derived CDR1 and CDR2 are LNHDA and SQIVND (reference sequence). CDR3 bases: TGTGCCAGTAGGGGGGGAAGGGGAAGGGAGAGGGACAATGAGCAGTTCTTC. This translates into CASRGGRGRERDNEQFF.

This sequence joins TRBV9 and TRBJ2-1, with a possible D match to TRBD1 (6 bases). This CDR3 region has 15 residues. Trimming left V 0 bases short and J 4 bases short, with 11 bases between. Germline lookup yields CDR1 SGDLS and CDR2 YYNGEE. Here the CDR3 reads CASSVAGQPYNEQFF. The DNA for the CDR3 is TGTGCCAGCAGCGTAGCCGGACAGCCTTACAATGAGCAGTTCTTC.

The V call is TRBV29-1, the J call TRBJ1-1, with D uncertain. The CDR3 totals 11 residues. With 4 bases removed from V and 7 bases from J, the gap between germline ends came to 10 bases. Looked up from germline, CDR1 is SQVTM and CDR2 is ANQGSEA. The CDR3 DNA sequence: TGCAGCGTTGTGGGGAGCAATGAAGCTTTCTTT. This gives the protein CSVVGSNEAFF.

The V and J genes are TRBV5-5 and TRBJ1-2; possible D gene TRBD1, 5 bases. The V gene lost 4 bases and the J gene lost 0 bases, with 13 bases spanning the gap. The CDR3 is 15 residues long. From germline, CDR1 is SGHKS and CDR2 YYEKEE (reference sequence). The CDR3 DNA sequence: TGTGCCAGCAGCACCCAGGGCGGATCTAACTATGGCTACACCTTC. Amino acids: CASSTQGGSNYGYTF.

This CDR3 is CASSVGPSGEETQYF. Here the CDR3 DNA reads TGTGCCAGCAGCGTAGGTCCTAGCGGGGAAGAGACCCAGTACTTC. This chain links TRBV9 with TRBJ2-5, with TRBD2 matching over 9 bases. The germline V gene has CDR1 SGDLS and CDR2 YYNGEE. This CDR3 has 15 amino acids. J was trimmed by 3 bases and V by 0 bases; bases with no gene match: 3.

This chain uses TRBV19 with TRBJ1-1; D is uncertain. This CDR3 region has 16 residues. V lost 7 bases and J lost 7, with 25 bases in between. Germline lookup yields CDR1 LNHDA and CDR2 SQIVND (reference sequence). The CDR3 DNA reads as TGTGCCAGTACCCCCCAGGTCGAAGTCTCGTATAATGAAGCTTTCTTT. It yields the protein CASTPQVEVSYNEAFF.

The V and J genes are TRBV9 and TRBJ2-3; 13 bases line up with TRBD2. Germline V gene lookup returns CDR1 SGDLS and CDR2 YYNGEE. There are 16 residues in the CDR3. V was pared by 2 bases and J by 6 bases, with 6 bases of the junction left unmatched. CDR3 nucleotides: TGTGCCAGCAGCGTCGGACTAGCGGGGGAGGGTGATACGCAGTATTTT. Translated, it gives CASSVGLAGEGDTQYF.

This clone showed up just a few times. The rearrangement links TRBV12-2 to TRBJ2-3; TRBD2, the D gene given by the table, was not confirmed from the DNA. TRBV12-2 is termed a pseudogene. The CDR3 spans 17 residues. The CDR3 loop reads CASRLEDAGAEADTQYF. The CDR3 DNA sequence: TGTGCAAGTCGCTTAGAAGACGCTGGCGCGGAGGCAGATACGCAGTATTTT.

The rearrangement joins TRBV12-1 to TRBJ2-7; the table's TRBD1 call for D was not verified on the DNA. TRBV12-1 counts as a pseudogene. This CDR3 is 13 amino acids long. DNA of the CDR3: TGTGCCAGCAGCTTTACAGGGAATGAGGAGCAGTACTTC. Its translation: CASSFTGNEEQYF.

The rearrangement links TRBV6-6 to TRBJ1-2; D gene unclear. The CDR3 length is 14 residues. Trimming took 5 bases from V and 8 from J, leaving 18 bases between them. The germline CDR1 and CDR2 sequences are MNHNY and SVGAGI (reference sequence). The CDR3 loop is CASSRDTLQPGYTF. The CDR3, as DNA: TGTGCCAGCAGTAGAGACACCTTACAACCCGGCTACACCTTC.

This chain connects TRBV28 to TRBJ1-4; D is ambiguous. CDR1 and CDR2 from the germline V gene are MDHEN and SYDVKM. This CDR3 spans 15 amino acids. Trimming cost V 5 bases and J 3 bases, with 13 bases left between them. The CDR3 is CASSGPGDSNEKLFF. The CDR3 DNA follows: TGTGCCAGCAGTGGCCCCGGGGATTCTAATGAAAAACTGTTTTTT.

This clone was found a few times. J is TRBJ2-3 and V is TRBV14; possibly TRBD2 for D (6 bases). Germline V gene sequence: CDR1 SGHDN, CDR2 FVKESK. The length of the CDR3 is 16 residues. V was pared by 4 bases and J by 0 bases, with 14 bases between. The CDR3 DNA sequence: TGTGCCAGCAGCCGCCTACTAGCTACTAGCACAGATACGCAGTATTTT. Residues: CASSRLLATSTDTQYF.